The rows below give T cell receptor beta chains drawn from one sample of a study of CD8 T cells in ankylosing spondylitis. TCRdb re-analysed the 5' RACE reads in MiXCR, keeping a single row per CDR3 protein. This sample has 300,000 to 350,000 distinct CDR3 sequences; less than 25% occur once, and the top ten carry about 4%. Material for sequencing was blood, either unsorted or a sorted T cell fraction (not recorded which). All receptors derive from a female donor with ankylosing spondylitis or in good health (not recorded which). Both conserved end residues are part of each CDR3. The order of the fields is clone size, J gene, D gene, V gene, CDR3 DNA, CDR3 protein. A D gene is named only where the DNA matches it firmly. Clone size is stated in some rows and not others, as once, few, many or a class when expanded.

NA TRBJ2-5 NA TRBV20-1 TGCAGTGCTCACCACAGCGGGCGCCGAGAGACCCAGTACTTC CSAHHSGRRETQYF
NA TRBJ1-1 TRBD1 TRBV6-2/TRBV6-3 TGTGCCAGCAACCTACTGACAGGGCTGACTGAAGCTTTCTTT CASNLLTGLTEAFF
once TRBJ2-1 TRBD2 TRBV20-1 TGCACCCGTCCGGGGCTAGCGGGACCGTTGTGTAATTTCTATGAGCAGTTCTTC CTRPGLAGPLCNFYEQFF
many TRBJ1-4 NA TRBV7-2 TGTGCCAGCAGCCAGCCGGGACAAGGAGGTGAAAAACTGTTTTTT CASSQPGQGGEKLFF
NA TRBJ2-3 NA TRBV4-3 TGCGCCAGCAGCTCACGGGCCGAGGTGTATACGCCTTATTTT CASSSRAEVYTPYF
NA TRBJ2-3 TRBD2 TRBV7-2 TGTGCCAGCAGCTCCCTGGGACTATCCACAGATACGCAGTATTTT CASSSLGLSTDTQYF
NA TRBJ2-1 NA TRBV20-1 TGCAGTGCCAGTGGGGGAGCTAACTACAATGAGCAGTTCTTC CSASGGANYNEQFF
few TRBJ2-5 TRBD2 TRBV11-2 TGTGCCAGCAGCTTAGATTCCCGGGAGGGTAGCGGGCGAGAGACCCAGTACTTC CASSLDSREGSGRETQYF
once TRBJ1-5 TRBD1 TRBV19 TGTGCCAGTAGGCCGGGACAGGGCGATAGCAATCAGCCCCAGCATTTT CASRPGQGDSNQPQHF
NA TRBJ2-7 NA TRBV3-1 TGTGCCAGCAGCCAAGTGGGGGCCCTTGGGGTCTACGAGCAGTACTTC CASSQVGALGVYEQYF
NA TRBJ2-1 TRBD1 TRBV2 TGTGCCAGCCGGGAGACAGGGGAATCCTACAATGAGCAGTTCTTC CASRETGESYNEQFF
few TRBJ1-5 NA TRBV12-3/TRBV12-4 TGTGCCAGTCACAGGGATGGGCAGCCCCAGCATTTT CASHRDGQPQHF
few TRBJ2-2 TRBD2 TRBV12-3/TRBV12-4 TGTGCCAGCAGGCGACTAGCGGGAGGGACCGGGGAGCTGTTTTTT CASRRLAGGTGELFF
NA TRBJ1-1 NA TRBV14 TGTGCCAGCAGCCCCCACGAACAGCTCGAAGCTTTCTTT CASSPHEQLEAFF
NA TRBJ2-7 NA TRBV6-1 TGTGCCAGCAGTGAAGGGGCAGCACCCTCCTACGAGCAGTACTTC CASSEGAAPSYEQYF
few TRBJ1-1 NA TRBV9 TGTGCCAGCAGCGTCGCAGGGGTGCGGAACACTGAAGCTTTCTTT CASSVAGVRNTEAFF
NA TRBJ2-1 TRBD1 TRBV27 TGTGCCAGCAGTCGCTTTACCGGGACAGGCATCGACTACAATGAGCAGTTCTTC CASSRFTGTGIDYNEQFF
NA TRBJ1-1 TRBD1 TRBV28 TGTGCCAGCGAACGAAACAGGGGTGGTGACACTGAAGCTTTCTTT CASERNRGGDTEAFF
few TRBJ2-3 TRBD2 TRBV20-1 TGCAGTGCCCACCGTCGGGAGGGGGATGCAGATACGCAGTATTTT CSAHRREGDADTQYF
few TRBJ1-1 NA TRBV20-1 TGCAGTGCTAGACGGGTGGACACTGAAGCTTTCTTT CSARRVDTEAFF
few TRBJ2-7 TRBD1 TRBV29-1 TGCAGCGTTCGGACAGGTGTTTACGAGCAGTACTTC CSVRTGVYEQYF
NA TRBJ2-7 NA TRBV5-5 TGTGCCAGCAGCTTTTGGACGGAAGCCTACGAGCAGTACTTC CASSFWTEAYEQYF
NA TRBJ2-7 NA TRBV21-1 TGTGCCAGCAGCAAAGAGGGGAGGACGGGCGAGCAGTACTTC CASSKEGRTGEQYF
few TRBJ2-1 NA TRBV2 TGTGCCAGCAGTGAAAGGGCAGGGTCTTACAATGAGCAGTTCTTC CASSERAGSYNEQFF
NA TRBJ2-7 TRBD1 TRBV20-1 TGCAGTGCTCAAGGCCTGGACAGGGGGCATGAGTTCTCCTACGAGCAGTACTTC CSAQGLDRGHEFSYEQYF
many TRBJ1-1 NA TRBV6-5 TGTGCCAGCTCCGGTACGAACACTGAAGCTTTCTTT CASSGTNTEAFF
few TRBJ1-2 NA TRBV12-3/TRBV12-4 TGTGCCAGCAGTTTAGGGTACAATTTCTATGGCTACACCTTC CASSLGYNFYGYTF
few TRBJ2-7 NA TRBV10-2 TGCGCCAGCAGTCCCCCAGGGGAAGGCGTCGAGCAGTACTTC CASSPPGEGVEQYF
NA TRBJ2-2 NA TRBV7-6 TGTGCCAGCAGCCCCAGACAGGGAGGGAATACCGGGGAGCTGTTTTTT CASSPRQGGNTGELFF
many TRBJ2-3 NA TRBV5-1 TGCGCCAGCAGCTTGAAACAGGGACCAGATACGCAGTATTTT CASSLKQGPDTQYF
NA TRBJ2-7 NA TRBV10-3 TGTGCCATCAGTGACGGAGGGAAGCAGTACTTC CAISDGGKQYF
NA TRBJ2-3 NA TRBV7-2 TGTGCCAGCAGCTCTCCCGGACGGGCCCCCGATACGCAGTATTTT CASSSPGRAPDTQYF
NA TRBJ2-5 TRBD2 TRBV7-8 TGTGCCAGCAGCTTATCGAGCGGGAGAGGTTGGGAGACCCAGTACTTC CASSLSSGRGWETQYF
NA TRBJ1-2 TRBD1 TRBV28 TGTGCCAGCAGCGGACAGGGGGCCATTCCTTATGGCTACACCTTC CASSGQGAIPYGYTF
NA TRBJ2-3 NA TRBV6-1 TGTGCCAGCAGCCACCCGGGTGCAGATACGCAGTATTTT CASSHPGADTQYF
few TRBJ2-7 TRBD1 TRBV20-1 TGCAGTACGACAGGGGGCAGCTACGAGCAGTACTTC CSTTGGSYEQYF
NA TRBJ2-1 TRBD2 TRBV19 TGTGCCAGTAGTATCCCCGGACTAGCGGGAGGGCCGGCGTTCTTC CASSIPGLAGGPAFF
NA TRBJ2-7 TRBD2 TRBV20-1 TGCAGTGCTAGAATGGTTACTAGCGGATCCTACGAGCAGTACTTC CSARMVTSGSYEQYF
NA TRBJ1-1 NA TRBV6-1 TGTGCCAGCAGTCCCCAGGGGCGTCGGAACACTGAAGCTTTCTTT CASSPQGRRNTEAFF
few TRBJ1-5 NA TRBV7-2 TGTGCCAGCACCCTTTCAGGGCTCGATCAGCCCCAGCATTTT CASTLSGLDQPQHF
NA TRBJ2-7 NA TRBV30 TGTGCCTGGAATCAGGGGCTACCCTACGAGCAGTACTTC CAWNQGLPYEQYF
few TRBJ1-1 NA TRBV20-1 TGCAGCCCTCCCCGGGACACTGAAGCTTTCTTT CSPPRDTEAFF
many TRBJ2-3 NA TRBV11-2 TGTGCCAGCAGCTTAGGGGTGGGAGCCGATACGCAGTATTTT CASSLGVGADTQYF
few TRBJ2-7 NA TRBV7-2 TGTGCCAGCAGCTCCACAGGACCCTACGAGCAGTACTTC CASSSTGPYEQYF